This TCR beta chain was documented in a study of cytomegalovirus exposure and HLA in healthy donors. With 60 Vbeta and 13 Jbeta primers, the PCR was carried out. Profiled with immunoSEQ multiplex PCR; TCRdb holds only in-frame clones, not every one. The sample records under 250,000 clones, around three quarters being singletons. The V and J ends lost 4 bases and 8 bases, in that order; junction bases with no gene match: 8. Germline V gene lookup returns CDR1 SNHLY and CDR2 FYNNEI. This CDR3 has 14 residues. The sequencing sample was made of PBMCs. The receptor's source is a man aged 25-40 years in good health and CMV-seronegative. V usage is TRBV2 and J usage is TRBJ1-2, with 9 bases aligning to TRBD1. The CDR3 loop reads CASSVRTGDDGYTF. The CDR3 nucleotides are TGTGCCAGCAGTGTTAGGACAGGGGATGACGGCTACACCTTC.